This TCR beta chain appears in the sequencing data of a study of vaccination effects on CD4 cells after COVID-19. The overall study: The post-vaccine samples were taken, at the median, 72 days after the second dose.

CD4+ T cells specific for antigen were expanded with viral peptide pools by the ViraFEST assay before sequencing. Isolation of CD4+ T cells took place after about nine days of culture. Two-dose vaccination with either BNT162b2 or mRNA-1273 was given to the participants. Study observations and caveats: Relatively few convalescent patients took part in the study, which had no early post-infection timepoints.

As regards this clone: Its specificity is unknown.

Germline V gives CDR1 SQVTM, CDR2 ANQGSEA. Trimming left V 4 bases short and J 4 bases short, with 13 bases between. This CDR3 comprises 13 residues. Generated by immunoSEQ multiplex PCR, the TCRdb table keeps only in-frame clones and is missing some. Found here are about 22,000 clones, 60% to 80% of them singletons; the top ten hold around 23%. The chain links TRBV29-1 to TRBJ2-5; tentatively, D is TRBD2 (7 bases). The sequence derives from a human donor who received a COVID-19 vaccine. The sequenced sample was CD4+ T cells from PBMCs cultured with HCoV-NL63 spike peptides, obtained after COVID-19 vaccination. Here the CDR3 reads CSVGLGGGETQYF. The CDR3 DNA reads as TGCAGCGTTGGGTTGGGAGGGGGAGAGACCCAGTACTTC.